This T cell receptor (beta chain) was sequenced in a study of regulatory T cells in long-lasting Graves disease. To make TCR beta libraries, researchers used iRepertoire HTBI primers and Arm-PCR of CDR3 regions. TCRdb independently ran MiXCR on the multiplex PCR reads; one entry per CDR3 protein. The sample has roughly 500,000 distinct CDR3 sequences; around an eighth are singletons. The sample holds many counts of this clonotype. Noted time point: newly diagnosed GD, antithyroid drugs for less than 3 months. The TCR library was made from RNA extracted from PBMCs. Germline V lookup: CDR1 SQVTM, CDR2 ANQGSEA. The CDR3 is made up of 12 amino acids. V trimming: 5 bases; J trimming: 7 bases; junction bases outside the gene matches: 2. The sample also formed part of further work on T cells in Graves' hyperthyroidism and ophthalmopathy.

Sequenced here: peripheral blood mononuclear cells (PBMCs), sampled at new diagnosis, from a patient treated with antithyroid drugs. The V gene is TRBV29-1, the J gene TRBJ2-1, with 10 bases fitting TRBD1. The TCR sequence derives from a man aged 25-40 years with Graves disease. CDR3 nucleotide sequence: TGCAGCGTTCTGGGACAGGGGAATGAGCAGTTCTTC. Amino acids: CSVLGQGNEQFF.